The clone carrying this TCR beta chain was seen only a few times. The sample comes from a study of cytotoxic CD8 clonotypes in ibrutinib-treated CLL. Whole-study context: After a median of about 70 months, about 14 patients stayed remitted and around twelve progressed; responses had been partial in around 25 and complete in 2. The samples contained over 250,000 productive templates on average. They also contained an average of about 91,000 productive rearrangements.

Germline CDR1 and CDR2: SGHTA and FQGNSA. The CDR3 is 16 residues long. The junction had 15 bases not matched to a gene; V was cut back by 6 bases and J by 9 bases. Clones were read by immunoSEQ multiplex PCR, and TCRdb kept only the in-frame ones, dropping some. The sample holds some 81,000 clones, more than 75% seen once. The sequence came from a human donor with chronic lymphocytic leukemia. The rearrangement joins TRBV7-2 to TRBJ2-1, with 9 bases aligning to TRBD2. The sequencing used PBMCs, collected after 12 months of ibrutinib treatment. The CDR3: CASRPPARGGGGEQFF. In nucleotides, the CDR3 is TGTGCCAGCAGACCCCCGGCGCGGGGGGGCGGGGGTGAGCAGTTCTTC.